The 32 T cell receptor beta chains given below trace back to one sample, sequenced in a study of T cell repertoires in cytomegalovirus infection. No antigen has been assigned to these receptors. TCRdb re-called the reads through MiXCR, storing one row per CDR3 protein. Of some 940,000 distinct CDR3 sequences listed, roughly 30% are singletons. Source: cultured CD8+ T cells from PBMCs, taken from culture after CMV antigen stimulation. Receptor source: a human donor in good health (CMV status not recorded). Some clones in this sample may be carry-over from other donors' samples.

This clonotype was counted only a few times. The rearrangement uses TRBV27 and TRBJ1-1; D is uncertain. Germline CDR1 MNHEY, CDR2 SMNVEV (reference sequence). With 8 bases removed from V and 4 bases from J, the gap between germline ends came to 8 bases. The CDR3 has 11 residues. For the CDR3, the DNA is TGTGCCAGCCATTATAGCACTGAAGCTTTCTTT. Its protein is CASHYSTEAFF.

On this clonotype itself: The junction differs from germline at one of its ends, possibly a read error. V usage is TRBV4-1 and J usage is TRBJ1-4; 7 bases fit TRBD1. Germline V lookup: CDR1 MGHRA, CDR2 YSYEKL. The length of the CDR3 is 14 residues. CDR3 nucleotide sequence: TGTGCCAGCAGCCAAGAGGACAGGATAGAAAAACTGTTTTTT. It is translated as CASSQEDRIEKLFF.

This clonotype was seen more than once but under ten times. J is TRBJ2-1 and V is TRBV7-2; TRBD1 is a possible D gene (5 bases). Trimming pared 4 bases from V and 0 bases from J, leaving 13 bases between. The CDR3 consists of 16 residues. Per the germline V gene, CDR1 is SGHTA and CDR2 is FQGNSA. This CDR3 reads CASSSYRHLSYNEQFF. The DNA for the CDR3 is TGTGCCAGCAGCTCCTACAGGCACCTCTCCTACAATGAGCAGTTCTTC.

This clonotype has a count of ten or more. The chain has TRBV6-2 or TRBV6-3 and TRBJ1-2; possible D gene TRBD1, 5 bases. Germline loops: CDR1 MNHEY, CDR2 SVGEGT. Trimming took 8 bases from V and 4 from J, leaving 14 bases between them. This CDR3 comprises 13 residues. CDR3 nucleotides: TGTGCCAGCGCATACAGGAGCGGCTATGGCTACACCTTC. Its protein is CASAYRSGYGYTF.

In this sample, this clonotype turned up many times. V gene TRBV28 combines with J gene TRBJ2-5; no clear D. CDR1 and CDR2 from the germline V gene are MDHEN and SYDVKM. The CDR3 has 15 amino acids. Deletions cut 4 bases from V and 5 bases from J, with 17 bases between. The CDR3 sequence is CASSSFRTVRETQYF. The CDR3 DNA follows: TGTGCCAGCAGTTCGTTTCGGACGGTGAGGGAGACCCAGTACTTC.

This clonotype was found many times. The V call is TRBV7-6, the J call TRBJ2-4; D unclear. The CDR3 length is 13 residues. V was shortened by 0 bases and J by 8 bases, with 8 bases between the two germline ends. Germline values: CDR1 SGHVS, CDR2 FNYEAQ. The CDR3 sequence: CASSLATLDIQYF. CDR3 sequence (DNA): TGTGCCAGCAGCTTAGCCACCTTGGACATTCAGTACTTC.

CDR3 region: CASSLVGSYITGELFF. The CDR3, as DNA: TGTGCCAGCAGTTTAGTAGGCAGCTACATAACCGGGGAGCTGTTTTTT. The chain couples TRBV27 to TRBJ2-2; the D is unclear. This CDR3 contains 16 residues. Germline assignment: CDR1 MNHEY and CDR2 SMNVEV (reference sequence). Trimming took 2 bases from V and 5 from J, leaving 15 bases between them.

This chain uses TRBV6-1 with TRBJ2-2, with D possibly TRBD1 on 6 matching bases. Trimming cost V 4 bases and J 7 bases, with 13 bases left between them. The CDR3 covers 14 residues. Germline CDR1 is MNHNS and CDR2 is SASEGT. In DNA form, the CDR3 reads TGTGCCAGCAGTGGACCCACAGGGTTCGGGGAGCTGTTTTTT. As protein: CASSGPTGFGELFF.

This clonotype appeared a single time. CDR3 nucleotide sequence: TGTGCCAGCAGCCACCAGGGGAGGCGTTACAATGAGCAGTTCTTC. It yields the protein CASSHQGRRYNEQFF. The rearrangement uses TRBV3-1 and TRBJ2-1; D is perhaps TRBD1 or TRBD2 (6 bases each). The length of the CDR3 is 15 residues. Trimming removed 3 bases from V and 4 bases from J, with 13 bases in between. Looked up from germline, CDR1 is LGHDT and CDR2 is YNNKEL (reference sequence).

This clonotype has just a few counts. The V and J genes are TRBV7-6 and TRBJ2-7, with D perhaps matching TRBD1 or TRBD2 (5 bases each). The CDR3 consists of 14 residues. The ends were cut back, 2 bases at V and 5 bases at J, with 13 bases in the middle. In germline, CDR1 is SGHVS, CDR2 FNYEAQ. The CDR3 region is CASSLRPGRNEQYV. CDR3 coding DNA: TGTGCCAGCAGCTTAAGACCGGGACGAAACGAGCAGTACGTC.

At least ten counts were recorded for this clonotype. The rearrangement uses TRBV7-8 and TRBJ2-1, with 8 nucleotides matching TRBD1. This CDR3 region has 14 residues. Germline V gene data show CDR1 as SGHVS and CDR2 as FQNEAQ. V lost 4 bases to trimming and J lost 5 bases; unmatched junction nucleotides: 4. CDR3 protein: CASSSRGRNNEQFF. The CDR3 DNA follows: TGTGCCAGCAGCTCCAGGGGGCGCAACAATGAGCAGTTCTTC.

This clonotype was detected a few times. V is TRBV19 and J is TRBJ2-7, with 11 bases matching TRBD1. The CDR3 is made up of 15 amino acids. The germline CDR1 and CDR2 sequences are LNHDA and SQIVND (reference sequence). The junction had 6 bases not matched to a gene; V was cut back by 6 bases and J by 2 bases. This chain's CDR3 is CASRGWDRGTYEQYF. CDR3 nucleotides: TGTGCCAGTAGAGGTTGGGACAGGGGGACCTACGAGCAGTACTTC.

The rearrangement uses TRBV10-3 and TRBJ1-2, with a tentative D call TRBD1 (5 bases). The germline V and J ends were trimmed by 11 bases and 5 bases, with 15 bases remaining between them. The CDR3 totals 12 residues. Germline CDR1 reads ENHRY; CDR2 reads SYGVKD. This CDR3 reads CAALWGGYGYTF. In DNA, the CDR3 is TGTGCCGCTCTATGGGGCGGGTATGGCTACACCTTC.

This clonotype was seen only a few times. The gene calls are TRBV6-6 and TRBJ2-3; possible D gene TRBD2, 5 bases. Germline V CDR1 and CDR2: MNHNY, SVGAGI (reference sequence). The CDR3 runs 16 residues. V dropped 2 bases and J dropped 6 bases, with 18 bases sitting between them. The CDR3 here is CASSYPEGGNRDTQYF. In DNA, the CDR3 is TGTGCCAGCAGTTACCCCGAGGGCGGAAATAGGGATACGCAGTATTTT.

This clonotype was observed a handful of times. The J gene is TRBJ1-4, the V gene TRBV6-5; D ambiguous. The CDR3 loop spans 15 amino acids. The germline V gene has CDR1 MNHEY and CDR2 SVGAGI. Trimming cost V 2 bases and J 1 base, with 8 bases left between them. In nucleotides, the CDR3 is TGTGCCAGCAGTTACAGCGACCTAACTAATGAAAAACTGTTTTTT. Its translation is CASSYSDLTNEKLFF.

This clonotype was observed a handful of times. This rearrangement joins TRBV15 to TRBJ1-2; tentative D call: TRBD1 (6 bases). Between the trimmed V and J ends, which lost 3 bases and 4 bases, there was a span of 15 bases. The CDR3 sequence is 15 residues long. CDR1 is LNHNV and CDR2 is YYDKDF in the germline V gene (reference sequence). For the CDR3, the DNA is TGTGCCACCAGCAGGGGGAAAGGACAGCTCTATGGCTACACCTTC. This translates into CATSRGKGQLYGYTF.

Worth noting for this clonotype: One end of the junction varies from germline; a read error may be responsible. The chain links TRBV27 to TRBJ2-1; 9 bases agree with TRBD1. Germline values: CDR1 MNHEY, CDR2 SMNVEV (reference sequence). This CDR3 has 15 amino acids. CDR3 residues: CASSLDRGSYNKQFF. CDR3 nucleotide sequence: TGTGCCAGCAGTTTAGACAGGGGGTCCTACAATAAGCAGTTCTTC.

The chain links TRBV7-9 to TRBJ1-1; 7 bases agree with TRBD1. V trimming: 1 base; J trimming: 0 bases; junction bases outside the gene matches: 8. The length of the CDR3 is 17 residues. Germline V gives CDR1 SEHNR, CDR2 FQNEAQ (reference sequence). Here the CDR3 DNA reads TGTGCCAGCAGCTTAGTGAACAGGGGCGAATTGAACACTGAAGCTTTCTTT. This sequence encodes CASSLVNRGELNTEAFF. The full variable domain, its missing parts supplied by reference TRBV7-9 and TRBJ1-1, is DTGVSQNPRHKITKRGQNVTFRCDPISEHNRLYWYRQTLGQGPEFLTYFQNEAQLEKSRLLSDRFSAERPKGSFSTLEIQRTEQGDSAMYLCASSLVNRGELNTEAFFGQGTRLTVV.

This clonotype was observed a few times. V is TRBV19 and J is TRBJ1-5; D gene uncertain. The germline gives CDR1 LNHDA, CDR2 SQIVND (reference sequence). The V and J ends lost 0 bases and 4 bases respectively, with 7 bases between them. The CDR3 length is 14 residues. The CDR3 protein is CASSIDTFNQPQHF. CDR3 in DNA: TGTGCCAGTAGTATAGACACGTTTAATCAGCCCCAGCATTTT. The full variable domain, completed using reference TRBV19 and TRBJ1-5, is DGGITQSPKYLFRKEGQNVTLSCEQNLNHDAMYWYRQDPGQGLRLIYYSQIVNDFQKGDIAEGYSVSREKKESFPLTVTSAQKNPTAFYLCASSIDTFNQPQHFGDGTRLSIL.

This clonotype was picked up a small number of times. The chain couples TRBV25-1 to TRBJ2-1; 8 bases agree with TRBD1. Looked up from germline, CDR1 is MGHDK and CDR2 is SYGVNS. The junction had 6 bases not matched to a gene; V was cut back by 7 bases and J by 13 bases. CDR3 length: 11 amino acids. In DNA, the CDR3 is TGTGCCAGCATCTTCGGACAGGGACAGTTCTTC. It codes for CASIFGQGQFF.

The chain uses TRBV27 and TRBJ2-3; no reliable D call. V gave up 5 bases and J gave up 0 bases, with 12 bases separating them. The CDR3 spans 15 residues. Germline-derived CDR1 and CDR2 are MNHEY and SMNVEV (reference sequence). CDR3 protein: CASSGQESSTDTQYF. For the CDR3, the DNA is TGTGCCAGCAGTGGGCAGGAATCTAGCACAGATACGCAGTATTTT.

This rearrangement joins TRBV28 to TRBJ2-3; D is tentatively TRBD1 or TRBD2 (6 bases each). CDR3 length: 18 residues. V was clipped by 2 bases and J by 1 base, with 19 bases between them. Germline CDR1 MDHEN, CDR2 SYDVKM. In DNA form, the CDR3 reads TGTGCCAGCAGTTTAATTACCGCGGGGACACTCCGCACAGATACGCAGTATTTT. Protein product: CASSLITAGTLRTDTQYF.

This clonotype was found a few times. A much larger clone lies one base from this, so it may be a read error. CDR3 in DNA: TGTGCCAGTAGTATTACAGAGTATGGCTACACCTTC. Translation: CASSITEYGYTF. The J gene is TRBJ1-2, the V gene TRBV19; D is unclear. Looked up from germline, CDR1 is LNHDA and CDR2 is SQIVND (reference sequence). V gave up 3 bases and J gave up 5 bases, with 7 bases separating them. CDR3 size: 12 residues.

The chain carries TRBV6-1 and TRBJ2-7, with 12 bases matching TRBD2. Trimming removed 3 bases from V and 1 base from J; junction bases left unmatched: 4. Germline CDR1 MNHNS, CDR2 SASEGT. The CDR3 has 16 amino acids. CDR3 region: CASSDPGLAGSYEQYF. Written as DNA, the CDR3 is TGTGCCAGCAGTGATCCGGGACTAGCGGGTTCCTACGAGCAGTACTTC.

This clonotype was seen a few times. This chain uses TRBV4-1 with TRBJ2-1; the D is unclear. In germline, CDR1 is MGHRA, CDR2 YSYEKL. The CDR3 loop spans 17 amino acids. The ends were cut back, 0 bases at V and 3 bases at J, with 15 bases in the middle. CDR3 region: CASSQESGLTGYNEQFF. The CDR3, as DNA: TGCGCCAGCAGCCAAGAGAGTGGCTTGACTGGCTACAATGAGCAGTTCTTC.

This clonotype came up a few times. The chain has TRBV7-9 and TRBJ1-4; D call uncertain. The CDR3 totals 17 residues. In germline, CDR1 is SEHNR, CDR2 FQNEAQ (reference sequence). Trimming shortened V by 2 bases and J by 0 bases, and 13 bases separated the two germline ends. CDR3 loop: CASSLFSLVATNEKLFF. CDR3 DNA sequence: TGTGCCAGCAGCTTATTTTCCTTAGTCGCAACTAATGAAAAACTGTTTTTT.

In its sample, this clonotype was seen a few times. This CDR3 reads CASSEGQSNTGELFF. The CDR3 DNA follows: TGTGCCAGCAGTGAGGGGCAGTCGAACACCGGGGAGCTGTTTTTT. The gene calls are TRBV2 and TRBJ2-2, with D maybe TRBD1 (5 bases). Germline CDR1 SNHLY, CDR2 FYNNEI. The CDR3 length is 15 residues. Trimming removed 3 bases from V and 0 bases from J, with 8 bases in between.

Many counts were recorded for this clonotype. The chain carries TRBV7-9 and TRBJ2-3; D uncertain. Trimming took off 5 bases at V and 6 bases at J, with 9 bases between the two ends. CDR3 length: 12 residues. Germline assignment: CDR1 SEHNR and CDR2 FQNEAQ (reference sequence). CDR3 in amino acids: CASSTRWDTQYF. DNA of the CDR3: TGTGCCAGCAGCACGCGATGGGATACGCAGTATTTT.

The chain is built from TRBV2 and TRBJ2-7; D is undetermined. V lost 0 bases, J lost 6 bases, and 18 bases lay in between. CDR3 length: 16 amino acids. Germline CDR1 SNHLY, CDR2 FYNNEI. In DNA, the CDR3 is TGTGCCAGCAGTGAAGCGGAGACACCCCTTTCAGGCGAGCAGTACGTC. As protein: CASSEAETPLSGEQYV.

CDR3 amino acids: CASSHLDWGGRAKNIQYF. The CDR3 nucleotides read TGTGCCAGCAGCCATCTTGACTGGGGGGGGCGAGCCAAAAACATTCAGTACTTC. The rearrangement joins TRBV28 to TRBJ2-4, with a weak D call TRBD2 (7 bases). The CDR3 runs 18 residues. Germline CDR1 is MDHEN and CDR2 is SYDVKM. Trimming pared 6 bases from V and 0 bases from J, leaving 21 bases between.

This clonotype has more than one count but fewer than ten. The chain couples TRBV6-5 to TRBJ2-2; D is unclear. The CDR3 sequence is 14 residues long. V was shortened by 6 bases and J by 1 base, with 9 bases between the two germline ends. The germline CDR1 and CDR2 sequences are MNHEY and SVGAGI. The CDR3 sequence is CASRFFQNTGELFF. The DNA of the CDR3 is TGTGCCAGCAGATTTTTTCAGAACACCGGGGAGCTGTTTTTT.

This clonotype was counted at least ten times. This chain connects TRBV7-8 to TRBJ2-7, with 8 bases that match TRBD2. CDR1 is SGHVS, CDR2 FQNEAQ, per germline. The CDR3 covers 15 residues. V dropped 8 bases and J dropped 0; count of bases not matched to a gene: 9. The CDR3 reads CASRYGSGVSYEQYF. The CDR3 DNA follows: TGTGCCAGCCGCTACGGTAGCGGGGTCTCCTACGAGCAGTACTTC. Drawing the rest from reference TRBV7-8 and TRBJ2-7, the complete variable domain is GAGVSQSPRYKVAKRGQDVALRCDPISGHVSLFWYQQALGQGPEFLTYFQNEAQLDKSGLPSDRFFAERPEGSVSTLKIQRTQQEDSAVYLCASRYGSGVSYEQYFGPGTRLTVT.